This T cell receptor (beta chain) came from a study of molecular identifiers for immune sequencing clone quantification. This clonotype is classed as medium-sized (0.01 to 0.1%). Using its own MiXCR run on the PCR reads, TCRdb lists one record per CDR3 protein. The sample lists roughly 24,000 distinct CDR3 sequences, more than 15% occurring once. The CDR3 spans 15 residues. The junction had 5 bases not matched to a gene; V was cut back by 0 bases and J by 8 bases. The sequencing input was naive CD8+ T cells from blood, with Jurkat cell RNA spiked in. Subset: FACS-sorted CD8+CD4-CCR7+CD45RA+ naive T cells. The chain is built from TRBV23-1 and TRBJ1-4; 8 bases line up with TRBD1. TRBV23-1 is placed among ORFs of uncertain function. The origin of this receptor is a human donor in good health. Some libraries in this study had Jurkat cell RNA spiked in. The DNA for the CDR3 is TGCGCCAGCAGTCAATCGACAGGGGAGAACGAAAAACTGTTTTTT. Translating gives CASSQSTGENEKLFF.